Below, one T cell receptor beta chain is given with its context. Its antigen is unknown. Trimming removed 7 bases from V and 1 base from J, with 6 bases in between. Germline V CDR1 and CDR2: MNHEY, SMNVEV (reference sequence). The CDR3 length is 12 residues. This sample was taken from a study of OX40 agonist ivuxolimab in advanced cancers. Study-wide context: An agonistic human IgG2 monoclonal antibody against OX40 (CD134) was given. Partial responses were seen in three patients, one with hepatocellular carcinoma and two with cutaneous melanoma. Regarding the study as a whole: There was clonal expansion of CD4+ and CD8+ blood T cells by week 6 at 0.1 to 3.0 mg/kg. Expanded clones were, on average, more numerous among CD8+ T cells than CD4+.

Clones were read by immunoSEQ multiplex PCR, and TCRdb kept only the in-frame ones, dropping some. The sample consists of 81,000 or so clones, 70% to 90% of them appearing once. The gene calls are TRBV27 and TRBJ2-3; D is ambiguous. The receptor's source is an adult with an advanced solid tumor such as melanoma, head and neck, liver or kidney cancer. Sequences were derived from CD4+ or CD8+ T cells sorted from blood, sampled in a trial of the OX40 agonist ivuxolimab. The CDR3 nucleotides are TGTGCCAGCACGAGTGGCACAGATACGCAGTATTTT. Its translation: CASTSGTDTQYF.